The clone carrying this T cell receptor (beta chain) occurred a few times. The data originate from a study of OX40 agonist ivuxolimab in advanced cancers. It was autoimmune disease history or systemic immunosuppression that excluded patients. V lost 3 bases and J lost 8; bases outside the gene matches: 9. The V gene's germline CDR1 is SGHAT and CDR2 FQNNGV. This CDR3 is built from 15 residues. Measured with immunoSEQ multiplex PCR; TCRdb has only the in-frame clones, and not every one. This table holds approximately 26,000 clones, roughly three quarters found once. This chain joins TRBV11-2 and TRBJ1-4; 7 bases agree with TRBD1. Here the sequenced sample was CD4+ or CD8+ T cells sorted from blood, taken in a trial of the OX40 agonist ivuxolimab. This TCR came from an adult with an advanced solid tumor such as melanoma, head and neck, liver or kidney cancer. The CDR3: CASSLGRGREEKLFF. CDR3 coding DNA: TGTGCCAGCAGCTTGGGGAGGGGGCGGGAGGAAAAACTGTTTTTT. The whole variable domain, filled in from reference TRBV11-2 and TRBJ1-4, reads EAGVAQSPRYKIIEKRQSVAFWCNPISGHATLYWYQQILGQGPKLLIQFQNNGVVDDSQLPKDRFSAERLKGVDSTLKIQPAKLEDSAVYLCASSLGRGREEKLFFGSGTQLSVL.